Following are 22 T cell receptor beta chains from one sample sequenced in a study of shared clonotypes between healthy human individuals. Some clones are missing from TCRdb's copy, which holds only in-frame ones; the method was immunoSEQ multiplex PCR. This sample has about 2.1 million clones, with just over 90% found just once. In the naive CD8 group, cells lacked CD45RO and were positively selected for CCR7, so terminally differentiated effector memory CD45RA+ cells were left out. Input material: naive CD8+ T cells from PBMCs. These receptors came from a man between 18 and 29 years old in good health. Some clones in this sample may be carry-over from other donors' samples.

The chain combines TRBV27 with TRBJ2-3; D uncertain. Looked up from germline, CDR1 is MNHEY and CDR2 is SMNVEV (reference sequence). The germline V and J ends were trimmed by 2 bases and 1 base, with 13 bases remaining between them. The CDR3 has 16 amino acids. CDR3 loop: CASSLVLARGTDTQYF. The CDR3 DNA follows: TGTGCCAGCAGTTTAGTATTAGCTCGCGGCACAGATACGCAGTATTTT.

The chain couples TRBV27 to TRBJ2-7, with a tentative D call TRBD2 (6 bases). Trimming removed 9 bases from V and 12 bases from J, with 21 bases in between. Germline CDR1 and CDR2: MNHEY and SMNVEV (reference sequence). The length of the CDR3 is 12 residues. Here the CDR3 reads CASFASPGLGYF. CDR3 sequence (DNA): TGTGCCAGTTTCGCCTCCCCGGGACTTGGGTACTTC.

The rearrangement joins TRBV27 to TRBJ2-1; 11 positions agree with TRBD2. The CDR3 extends over 16 amino acids. V gave up 3 bases and J gave up 4 bases; unmatched junction bases: 5. From germline, CDR1 is MNHEY and CDR2 SMNVEV (reference sequence). CDR3 residues: CASSFRLAGLYNEQFF. DNA of the CDR3: TGTGCCAGCAGTTTCAGACTAGCGGGACTATACAATGAGCAGTTCTTC.

This clone appeared a single time. The chain carries TRBV2 and TRBJ1-5; no clear D. Trimming took off 1 base at V and 6 bases at J, with 16 bases between the two ends. Germline assignment: CDR1 SNHLY and CDR2 FYNNEI. The CDR3 consists of 16 residues. CDR3 sequence reads: CASSEGMGTLIQPQHF. Here the CDR3 DNA reads TGTGCCAGCAGTGAAGGTATGGGTACGCTAATTCAGCCCCAGCATTTT.

The gene calls are TRBV30 and TRBJ2-2, with unresolved D. The CDR3 sequence is 15 residues long. Per the germline V gene, CDR1 is GTSNPN and CDR2 is SVGIG (reference sequence). The V end lost 0 bases, the J end lost 0 bases, and 8 bases lay between the germline ends. This CDR3 is CAWSVEVSNTGELFF. CDR3 bases: TGTGCCTGGAGTGTCGAGGTTTCGAACACCGGGGAGCTGTTTTTT.

V is TRBV28 and J is TRBJ2-2, with 8 nucleotides matching TRBD1. Trimming took 6 bases from V and 3 from J; bases not matched to a gene: 6. Germline V CDR1 and CDR2: MDHEN, SYDVKM. The CDR3 consists of 15 residues. The CDR3 DNA is TGTGCCAGCAGATGGACAGGGACCGACACCGGGGAGCTGTTTTTT. Translated: CASRWTGTDTGELFF. Full variable domain (remainder filled in from reference TRBV28 and TRBJ2-2): DVKVTQSSRYLVKRTGEKVFLECVQDMDHENMFWYRQDPGLGLRLIYFSYDVKMKEKGDIPEGYSVSREKKERFSLILESASTNQTSMYLCASRWTGTDTGELFFGEGSRLTVL.

The chain carries TRBV9 and TRBJ1-2; perhaps TRBD1 as D (5 bases). The CDR3 has 15 residues. Trimming took off 4 bases at V and 4 bases at J, with 17 bases between the two ends. The germline CDR1 and CDR2 sequences are SGDLS and YYNGEE. This CDR3 is CASSPNRGGSYGYTF. The CDR3 nucleotides read TGTGCCAGCAGCCCAAACCGGGGGGGGAGCTATGGCTACACCTTC.

V gene TRBV18 combines with J gene TRBJ2-2, with 10 bases matching TRBD1. This CDR3 comprises 14 residues. V gave up 7 bases and J gave up 2 bases; unmatched junction bases: 1. CDR1 is KGHSH, CDR2 LQKENI, per germline. The DNA of the CDR3 is TGTGCCAGCTGGGACAGGGGAAACACCGGGGAGCTGTTTTTT. It is translated as CASWDRGNTGELFF.

In the case of this clone: At the DNA level, this CDR3 is encoded by other sequences in the same sample as well. This sequence joins TRBV28 and TRBJ2-7, with a weak D call TRBD1 (6 bases). Trimming left V 3 bases short and J 2 bases short, with 11 bases between. CDR1 is MDHEN, CDR2 SYDVKM, per germline. The CDR3 consists of 14 residues. The CDR3 reads CASSFLQGTYEQYF. Written as DNA, the CDR3 is TGTGCCAGCAGTTTCCTTCAGGGGACCTACGAGCAGTACTTC.

The rearrangement joins TRBV30 to TRBJ1-4; D remains unclear. The length of the CDR3 is 11 residues. V lost 3 bases and J lost 7, with 6 bases in between. Germline-derived CDR1 and CDR2 are GTSNPN and SVGIG (reference sequence). This chain's CDR3 is CAWRRTEKLFF. CDR3 nucleotide sequence: TGTGCCTGGAGACGAACTGAAAAACTGTTTTTT.

This chain joins TRBV4-2 and TRBJ2-1; no definite D call. This CDR3 is 12 amino acids long. Trimming took 8 bases from V and 0 from J, leaving 5 bases between them. Germline V gene lookup returns CDR1 LGHNA and CDR2 YNFKEQ. CDR3 sequence reads: CASGPSYNEQFF. The CDR3 nucleotides read TGTGCCAGCGGGCCCTCCTACAATGAGCAGTTCTTC.

The chain has TRBV19 and TRBJ2-3; a weak D match, TRBD2 (6 bases). From germline, CDR1 is LNHDA and CDR2 SQIVND (reference sequence). Trimming pared 4 bases from V and 5 bases from J, leaving 16 bases between. There are 15 residues in the CDR3. CDR3 DNA: TGTGCCAGTAGTAGTCCAGGGCGGGGTGGAGATACGCAGTATTTT. Protein: CASSSPGRGGDTQYF.

The chain uses TRBV27 and TRBJ1-1; no clear D. CDR3 length: 13 amino acids. Per the germline V gene, CDR1 is MNHEY and CDR2 is SMNVEV (reference sequence). V was pared by 2 bases and J by 5 bases, with 9 bases between. CDR3 sequence reads: CASSLIRETEAFF. The CDR3 coding sequence is TGTGCCAGCAGTTTAATAAGGGAGACTGAAGCTTTCTTT.

The chain has TRBV4-1 and TRBJ2-1; the match to TRBD2 covers 11 bases. Per the germline V gene, CDR1 is MGHRA and CDR2 is YSYEKL. The CDR3 consists of 17 residues. V dropped 0 bases and J dropped 7; count of bases not matched to a gene: 8. CDR3 sequence: CASSQEFLAGGRNEQFF. The CDR3 nucleotides read TGCGCCAGCAGCCAAGAGTTTCTAGCGGGAGGTAGGAATGAGCAGTTCTTC.

The V and J genes are TRBV14 and TRBJ1-1; 8 bases are a match to TRBD1. CDR1 and CDR2 (germline): SGHDN, FVKESK. V shed 5 bases and J 7 bases; nucleotides not matched to a gene: 9. The CDR3 runs 14 residues. Written as DNA, the CDR3 is TGTGCCAGCAGCGAAGGGACAGGACCATTTGAAGCTTTCTTT. Amino acid sequence: CASSEGTGPFEAFF.

The chain couples TRBV7-9 to TRBJ2-5; D not certain. The CDR3 totals 11 residues. V shed 7 bases and J shed 5 bases, with 8 bases lying between them. Germline assignment: CDR1 SEHNR and CDR2 FQNEAQ (reference sequence). In DNA, the CDR3 is TGTGCCAGCATCGGAAAGGAGACCCAGTACTTC. This sequence encodes CASIGKETQYF.

J is TRBJ2-3 and V is TRBV13; no reliable D call. Trimming cost V 3 bases and J 3 bases, with 10 bases left between them. The CDR3 has 14 residues. Germline V CDR1 and CDR2: PRHDT, FYEKMQ (reference sequence). The CDR3 DNA reads TGTGCCAGCAGCTTTAGAGTGGCAACAGATACGCAGTATTTT. This sequence encodes CASSFRVATDTQYF.

The chain is built from TRBV5-4 and TRBJ2-3; TRBD1 aligns across 9 bases. The germline V gene has CDR1 SGHNT and CDR2 YYREEE (reference sequence). CDR3 length: 19 residues. The V segment lost 4 bases and the J segment 2 bases; nucleotides outside the gene matches: 17. CDR3 nucleotide sequence: TGTGCCAGCAGCGGGGAGACAGGGGGATTAGCGGTCTACACAGATACGCAGTATTTT. It is translated as CASSGETGGLAVYTDTQYF.

The chain combines TRBV28 with TRBJ2-7; either TRBD1 or TRBD2 may supply D (7 bases each). The length of the CDR3 is 12 residues. In germline, CDR1 is MDHEN, CDR2 SYDVKM. V dropped 5 bases and J dropped 5 bases, with 10 bases sitting between them. The CDR3 protein is CASSQGGNEQYF. Written as DNA, the CDR3 is TGTGCCAGCAGTCAGGGGGGGAACGAGCAGTACTTC. Supplemented by reference TRBV28 and TRBJ2-7, the full variable domain reads DVKVTQSSRYLVKRTGEKVFLECVQDMDHENMFWYRQDPGLGLRLIYFSYDVKMKEKGDIPEGYSVSREKKERFSLILESASTNQTSMYLCASSQGGNEQYFGPGTRLTVT.

This sequence joins TRBV2 and TRBJ1-2; D gene ambiguous. With 3 bases removed from V and 3 bases from J, the gap between germline ends came to 14 bases. Germline CDR1 reads SNHLY; CDR2 reads FYNNEI. This CDR3 is built from 15 residues. The CDR3 protein is CASSETGRADYGYTF. The CDR3, as DNA: TGTGCCAGCAGTGAGACCGGGAGAGCAGACTATGGCTACACCTTC.

The V call is TRBV19, the J call TRBJ1-5; D is unclear. V was clipped by 0 bases and J by 6 bases, with 12 bases between them. This CDR3 is built from 15 residues. The germline V gene has CDR1 LNHDA and CDR2 SQIVND (reference sequence). Here the CDR3 reads CASSIDLSAIQPQHF. The CDR3 coding sequence is TGTGCCAGTAGTATAGATTTATCCGCGATTCAGCCCCAGCATTTT. The whole variable domain, filled in from reference TRBV19 and TRBJ1-5, reads DGGITQSPKYLFRKEGQNVTLSCEQNLNHDAMYWYRQDPGQGLRLIYYSQIVNDFQKGDIAEGYSVSREKKESFPLTVTSAQKNPTAFYLCASSIDLSAIQPQHFGDGTRLSIL.

The genes are TRBV5-1 and TRBJ2-3; no firm D call. Per the germline V gene, CDR1 is SGHRS and CDR2 is YFSETQ. The CDR3 has 15 residues. Trimming stripped 4 bases from V and 3 bases from J, with 15 bases between. The chain's CDR3 is CASSTSSWVTDTQYF. The CDR3 DNA is TGCGCCAGCAGCACAAGTAGTTGGGTAACAGATACGCAGTATTTT.